Listed below are T cell receptor beta chains from one sample, sequenced in a study of CXCR3-negative and CXCR3-positive naive CD8 T cells. From the 5' RACE reads, TCRdb lists one entry per CDR3 protein and no DNA. The sample is made up of 100,000 to 150,000 distinct CDR3 sequences, and the top ten hold about 0.44% of it. The source material was naive CXCR3- CD8+ T cells from blood. These TCRs come from a human donor in good health. Some clones in this sample may be carry-over from other donors' samples. Both conserved end residues are part of each CDR3.

V gene	J gene	CDR3 protein
TRBV14	TRBJ2-5	CASSRPGGVTQYF
TRBV7-2	TRBJ2-1	CASSWVGGQGYNEQFF
TRBV9	TRBJ2-5	CASGGGGSQETQYF
TRBV11-1	TRBJ2-7	CASSGGTSGAYEQYF
TRBV3-1	TRBJ2-5	CASSLSPGTSMEETQYF
TRBV12-3/TRBV12-4	TRBJ2-7	CASMGSSSYEQYF
TRBV7-9	TRBJ2-7	CASSSSGYEQYF
TRBV5-5	TRBJ2-5	CASSLVVLYQETQYF
TRBV7-6	TRBJ1-1	CASSLSGDSNTEAFF
TRBV5-5	TRBJ2-7	CASSGGGTYEQYF
TRBV4-1	TRBJ2-7	CASSQVKPQGLYEQYF
TRBV3-1	TRBJ2-6	CASSQDYKERDSGANVLTF
TRBV7-8	TRBJ2-1	CASSALTSGQLQQFF
TRBV6-6	TRBJ2-3	CASSALVPVSTDTQYF
TRBV15	TRBJ2-5	CATSGSRQIETQYF
TRBV29-1	TRBJ2-7	CSVGLTGEWPELNSVKDEQYF
TRBV2	TRBJ2-5	CASSGVAGKQETQYF
TRBV12-3/TRBV12-4	TRBJ2-3	CASSSVSPDTQYF
TRBV19	TRBJ2-3	CASSAPTQGAGTDTQYF
TRBV28	TRBJ1-4	CASSLFGDSEKLFF
TRBV7-6	TRBJ2-2	CASSPSWHGVSGELFF
TRBV7-9	TRBJ2-3	CASSSPSGRTGSSPTDTQYF
TRBV25-1	TRBJ2-5	CASSDWGRQETQYF
TRBV4-1	TRBJ1-4	CASSQGVKDEKLFF
TRBV7-6	TRBJ2-3	CASSLAGRGLDTQYF
TRBV20-1	TRBJ2-3	CSAIKKTSSGDTQYF
TRBV7-9	TRBJ2-7	CASSSGPLGEQYF
TRBV4-1	TRBJ2-1	CASSLWGTQGSDEQFF
TRBV4-2	TRBJ1-4	CASSQERPSTNEKLFF
TRBV5-1	TRBJ2-1	CASSFNGALAADNNEQFF
TRBV20-1	TRBJ2-1	CSTSLGGNEQFF
TRBV6-6	TRBJ1-1	CASSTGMGDTEAFF
TRBV5-1	TRBJ2-7	CASSLELPPYEQYF
TRBV27	TRBJ1-2	CASSLFRAGDNYGYTF
TRBV7-8	TRBJ2-5	CASSQGVGTSGSRQETQYF
TRBV7-2	TRBJ2-3	CASSLTSGGYSTDTQYF
TRBV29-1	TRBJ1-2	CSVAIGTHRGSYGYTF
TRBV12-3/TRBV12-4	TRBJ2-1	CASTKDRVTYNEQFF
TRBV10-3	TRBJ2-4	CAISEGGIDIQYF
TRBV7-6	TRBJ2-3	CASFGGRSTDTQYF
TRBV29-1	TRBJ1-2	CSADGPTYGYTF
TRBV6-2/TRBV6-3	TRBJ2-2	CASSRHGADTGELFF
TRBV7-3	TRBJ1-1	CASSLTGTGVAEAFF
TRBV12-3/TRBV12-4	TRBJ2-5	CASSLRWDSQETQYF
TRBV12-3/TRBV12-4	TRBJ2-1	CASSSWTSGESYNEQFF
TRBV11-2	TRBJ2-1	CASSPQDPLPHEQFF
TRBV18	TRBJ2-1	CASSPSEVTGYNEQFF
TRBV28	TRBJ2-1	CASSPSGSYNEQFF
TRBV6-5	TRBJ1-2	CASGYFQGSNYGYTF
TRBV29-1	TRBJ2-5	CSVVAGQGGVATQYF